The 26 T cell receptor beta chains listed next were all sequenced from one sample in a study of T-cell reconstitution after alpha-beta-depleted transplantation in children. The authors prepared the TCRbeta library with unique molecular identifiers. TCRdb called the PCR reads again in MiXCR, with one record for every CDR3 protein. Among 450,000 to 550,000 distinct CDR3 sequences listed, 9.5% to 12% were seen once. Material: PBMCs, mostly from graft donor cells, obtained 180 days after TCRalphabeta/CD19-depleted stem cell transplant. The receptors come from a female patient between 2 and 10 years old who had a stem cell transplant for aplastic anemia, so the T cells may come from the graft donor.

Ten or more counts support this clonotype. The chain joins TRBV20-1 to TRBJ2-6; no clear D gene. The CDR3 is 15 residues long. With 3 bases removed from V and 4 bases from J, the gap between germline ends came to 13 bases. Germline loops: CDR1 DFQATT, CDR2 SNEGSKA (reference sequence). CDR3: CSASEGSAGANVLTF. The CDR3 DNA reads TGCAGTGCTAGCGAAGGTTCGGCCGGGGCCAACGTCCTGACTTTC.

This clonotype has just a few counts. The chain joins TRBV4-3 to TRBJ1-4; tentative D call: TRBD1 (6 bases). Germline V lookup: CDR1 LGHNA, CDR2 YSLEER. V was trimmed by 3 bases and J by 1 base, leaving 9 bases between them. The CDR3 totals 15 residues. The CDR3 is CASSHRGRTNEKLFF. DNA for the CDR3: TGCGCCAGCAGCCACAGGGGTCGAACTAATGAAAAACTGTTTTTT.

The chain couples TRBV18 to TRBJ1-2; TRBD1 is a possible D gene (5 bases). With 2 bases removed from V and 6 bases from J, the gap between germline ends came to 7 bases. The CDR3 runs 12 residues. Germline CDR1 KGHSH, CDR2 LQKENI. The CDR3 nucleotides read TGTGCCAGCTCACCAATGGGGGATGGCTACACCTTC. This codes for CASSPMGDGYTF.

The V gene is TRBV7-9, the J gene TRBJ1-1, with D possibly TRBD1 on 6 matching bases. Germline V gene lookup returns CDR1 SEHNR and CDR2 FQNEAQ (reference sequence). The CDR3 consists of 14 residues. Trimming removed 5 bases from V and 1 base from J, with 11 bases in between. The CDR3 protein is CASSPSGQNTEAFF. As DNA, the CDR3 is TGTGCCAGCAGCCCTTCGGGACAGAACACTGAAGCTTTCTTT.

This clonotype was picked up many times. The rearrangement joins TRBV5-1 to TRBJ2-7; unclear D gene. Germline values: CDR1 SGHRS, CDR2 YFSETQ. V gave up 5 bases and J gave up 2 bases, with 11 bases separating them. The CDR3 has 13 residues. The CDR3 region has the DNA TGCGCCAGCAGGGCTGACTCTACCTACGAGCAGTACTTC. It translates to CASRADSTYEQYF.

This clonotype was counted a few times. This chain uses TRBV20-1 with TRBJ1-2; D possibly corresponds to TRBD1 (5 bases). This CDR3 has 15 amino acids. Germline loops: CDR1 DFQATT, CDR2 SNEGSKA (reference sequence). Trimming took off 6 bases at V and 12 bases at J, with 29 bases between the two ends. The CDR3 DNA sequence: TGCAGTGCCGGGACCCCATCGATGACTCCCTTTAGCGACACCTTC. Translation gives CSAGTPSMTPFSDTF.

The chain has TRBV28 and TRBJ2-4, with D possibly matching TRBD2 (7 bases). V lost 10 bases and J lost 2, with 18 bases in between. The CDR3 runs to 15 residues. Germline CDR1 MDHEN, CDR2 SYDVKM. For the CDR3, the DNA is TGTGCCACTTCCGGCGGGGGCGGGTCCAAAAACATTCAGTACTTC. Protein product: CATSGGGGSKNIQYF.

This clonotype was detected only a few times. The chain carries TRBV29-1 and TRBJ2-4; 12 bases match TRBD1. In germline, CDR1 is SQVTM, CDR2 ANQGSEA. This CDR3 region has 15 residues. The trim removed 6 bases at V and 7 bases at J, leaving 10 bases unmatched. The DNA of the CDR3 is TGCAGCGTCCGACCCGGGGGACAGGGGGCGAACATTCAGTACTTC. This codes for CSVRPGGQGANIQYF.

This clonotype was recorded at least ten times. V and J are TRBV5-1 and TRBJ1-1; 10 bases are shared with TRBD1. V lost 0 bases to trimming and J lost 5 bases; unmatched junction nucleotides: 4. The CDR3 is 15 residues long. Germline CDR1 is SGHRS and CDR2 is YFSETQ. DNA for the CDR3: TGCGCCAGCAGCTTGGGGGGACAGGGGCTGACTGAAGCTTTCTTT. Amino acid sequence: CASSLGGQGLTEAFF.

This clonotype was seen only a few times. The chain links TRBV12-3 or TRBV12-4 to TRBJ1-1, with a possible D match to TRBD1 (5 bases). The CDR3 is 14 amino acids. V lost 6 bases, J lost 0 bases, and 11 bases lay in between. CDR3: CASRSGGMNTEAFF. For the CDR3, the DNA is TGTGCCAGCAGATCCGGGGGGATGAACACTGAAGCTTTCTTT.

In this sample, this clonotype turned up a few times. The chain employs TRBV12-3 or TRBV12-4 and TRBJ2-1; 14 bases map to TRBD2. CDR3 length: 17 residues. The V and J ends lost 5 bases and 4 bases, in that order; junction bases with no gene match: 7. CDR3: CASSKQGLAGVYNEQFF. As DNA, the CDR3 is TGTGCCAGCAGTAAGCAGGGACTAGCGGGAGTGTACAATGAGCAGTTCTTC.

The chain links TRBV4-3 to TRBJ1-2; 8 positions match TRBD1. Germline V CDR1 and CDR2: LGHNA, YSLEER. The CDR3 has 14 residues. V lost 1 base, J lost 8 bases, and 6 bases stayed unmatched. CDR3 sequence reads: CASSQGTGLRGYTF. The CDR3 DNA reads TGCGCCAGCAGCCAAGGGACAGGGCTGCGCGGCTACACCTTC.

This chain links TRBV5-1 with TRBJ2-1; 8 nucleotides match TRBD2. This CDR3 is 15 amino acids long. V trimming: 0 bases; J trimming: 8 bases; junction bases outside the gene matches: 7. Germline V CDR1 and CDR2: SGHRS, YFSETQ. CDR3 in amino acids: CASSLVSGGHDEQFF. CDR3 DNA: TGCGCCAGCAGCTTGGTGTCGGGAGGGCATGATGAGCAGTTCTTC.

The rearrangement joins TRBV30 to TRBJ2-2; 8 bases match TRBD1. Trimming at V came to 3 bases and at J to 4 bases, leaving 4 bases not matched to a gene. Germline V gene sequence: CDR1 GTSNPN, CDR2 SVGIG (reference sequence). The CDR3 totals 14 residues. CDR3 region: CAWRTGGTTGELFF. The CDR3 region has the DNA TGTGCCTGGAGAACAGGGGGGACCACCGGGGAGCTGTTTTTT.

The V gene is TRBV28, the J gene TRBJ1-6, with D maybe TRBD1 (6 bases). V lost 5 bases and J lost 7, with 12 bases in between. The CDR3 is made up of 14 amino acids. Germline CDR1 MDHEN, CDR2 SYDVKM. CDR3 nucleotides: TGTGCCAGCAGTCCCCCGAGGGGGAATTCACCCCTCCACTTT. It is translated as CASSPPRGNSPLHF.

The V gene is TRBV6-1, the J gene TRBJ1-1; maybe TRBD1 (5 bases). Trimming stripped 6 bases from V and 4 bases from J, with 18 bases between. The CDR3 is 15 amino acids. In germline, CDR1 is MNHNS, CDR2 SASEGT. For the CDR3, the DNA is TGTGCCAGCAGCCCTGAAACAGGCGGAGGCACTGAAGCTTTCTTT. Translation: CASSPETGGGTEAFF.

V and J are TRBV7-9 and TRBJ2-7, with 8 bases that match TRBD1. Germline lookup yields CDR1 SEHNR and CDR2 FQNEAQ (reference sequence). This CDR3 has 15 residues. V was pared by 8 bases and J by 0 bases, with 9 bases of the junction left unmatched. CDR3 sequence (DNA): TGTGCCAGCGGCGCGGGACAGGCCCGCTCCTACGAGCAGTACTTC. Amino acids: CASGAGQARSYEQYF.

This CDR3 is CAWKKAGSYEQYV. The CDR3 nucleotides are TGTGCCTGGAAAAAAGCGGGCTCCTACGAGCAGTACGTC. V and J are TRBV30 and TRBJ2-7, with D possibly being TRBD2 (6 bases). The CDR3 sequence is 13 residues long. Germline V gives CDR1 GTSNPN, CDR2 SVGIG (reference sequence). V dropped 4 bases and J dropped 0 bases, with 10 bases sitting between them.

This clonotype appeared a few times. The DNA of the CDR3 is TGTGCCAGCAGTGATGCCGAGGGCCCCTTGTGGAATGAGCAGTTCTTC. It yields the protein CASSDAEGPLWNEQFF. The chain has TRBV12-3 or TRBV12-4 and TRBJ2-1; maybe TRBD2 (5 bases). V was clipped by 5 bases and J by 7 bases, with 21 bases between them. This CDR3 is built from 16 residues.

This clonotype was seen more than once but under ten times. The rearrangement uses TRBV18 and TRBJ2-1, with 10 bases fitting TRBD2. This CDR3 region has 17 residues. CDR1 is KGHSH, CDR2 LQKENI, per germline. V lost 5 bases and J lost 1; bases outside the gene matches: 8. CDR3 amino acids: CASSSNLAGVSYNEQFF. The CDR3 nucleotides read TGTGCCAGCTCATCAAATCTAGCGGGAGTGTCCTACAATGAGCAGTTCTTC.

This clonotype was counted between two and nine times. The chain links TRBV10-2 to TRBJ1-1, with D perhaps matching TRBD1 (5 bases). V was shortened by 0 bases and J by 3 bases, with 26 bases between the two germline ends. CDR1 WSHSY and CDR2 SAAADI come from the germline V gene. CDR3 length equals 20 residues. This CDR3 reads CASSESVRPVWGFSDTEAFF. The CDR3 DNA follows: TGCGCCAGCAGTGAGTCAGTCCGACCCGTGTGGGGCTTTTCAGACACTGAAGCTTTCTTT.

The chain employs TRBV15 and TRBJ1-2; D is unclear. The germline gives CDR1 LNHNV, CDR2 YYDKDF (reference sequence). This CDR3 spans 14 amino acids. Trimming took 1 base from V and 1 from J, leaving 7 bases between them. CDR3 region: CATSRGGDNYGYTF. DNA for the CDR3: TGTGCCACCAGCAGAGGTGGGGATAACTATGGCTACACCTTC.

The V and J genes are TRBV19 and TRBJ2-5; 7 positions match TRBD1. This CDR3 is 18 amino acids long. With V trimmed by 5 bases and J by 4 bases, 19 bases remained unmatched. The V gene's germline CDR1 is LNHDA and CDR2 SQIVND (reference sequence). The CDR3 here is CASSPSRQGLLTTETQYF. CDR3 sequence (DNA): TGTGCCAGTAGTCCCTCCCGACAGGGCCTACTTACTACAGAGACCCAGTACTTC.

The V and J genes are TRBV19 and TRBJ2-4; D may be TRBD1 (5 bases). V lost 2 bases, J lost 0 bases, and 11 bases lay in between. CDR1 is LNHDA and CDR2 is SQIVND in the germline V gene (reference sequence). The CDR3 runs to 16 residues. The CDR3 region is CASSIPTEVAKNIQYF. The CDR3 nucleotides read TGTGCCAGTAGTATACCGACAGAGGTAGCCAAAAACATTCAGTACTTC.

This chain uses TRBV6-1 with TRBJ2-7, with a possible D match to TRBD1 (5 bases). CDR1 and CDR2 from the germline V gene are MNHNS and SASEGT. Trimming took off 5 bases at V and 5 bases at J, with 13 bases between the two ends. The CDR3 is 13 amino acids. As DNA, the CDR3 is TGTGCCAGCAGTCCCCTCGAAGGGGACGAGCAGTACTTC. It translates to CASSPLEGDEQYF.

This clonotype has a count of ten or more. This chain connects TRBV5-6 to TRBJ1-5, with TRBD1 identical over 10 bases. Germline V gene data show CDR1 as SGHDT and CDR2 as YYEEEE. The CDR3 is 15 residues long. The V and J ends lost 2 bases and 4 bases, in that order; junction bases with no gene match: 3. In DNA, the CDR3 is TGTGCCAGCAGCTTCCGGACAGGGGGAAATCAGCCCCAGCATTTT. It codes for CASSFRTGGNQPQHF.